Sequencing of this T cell receptor (beta chain) was carried out in a study of shared clonotypes between healthy human individuals. This clone was recorded a few times. Germline V gives CDR1 MNHNS, CDR2 SASEGT. The CDR3 length is 15 residues. V was pared by 7 bases and J by 5 bases, with 7 bases of the junction left unmatched. At deep level, the assay was performed. Sequencing used immunoSEQ multiplex PCR; TCRdb keeps in-frame clones, though not all of them. The data show 900,000 to 1,200,000 clones, about four fifths seen once. The sequence came from a man in his late teens or twenties in good health. Some clones in this sample may be carry-over from other donors' samples. The sequenced material came from memory CD4+ T cells from PBMCs. Subset here: CD45RA-negative fraction. The chain carries TRBV6-1 and TRBJ2-7, with 14 bases aligning to TRBD2. Here the CDR3 DNA reads TGTGCCAGCAACGGGACTAGCGGGAGCAGGAACGAGCAGTACTTC. Translating it yields CASNGTSGSRNEQYF.